This T cell receptor beta chain was sequenced in a study of control samples from healthy donors and cancer patients. Assay used: immunoSEQ multiplex PCR; TCRdb lists only in-frame clones, some missing. The sample includes around 120,000 clones, 80% to 90% seen only once; the top ten take less than 9.5%. The CDR3 contains 15 residues. Trimming pared 1 base from V and 7 bases from J, leaving 16 bases between. Germline V lookup: CDR1 SGHTA, CDR2 FQGNSA. The receptor was derived from a man in his forties in good health. Sequencing was performed on blood. The chain combines TRBV7-2 with TRBJ1-2; tentatively, D is TRBD1 (5 bases). The CDR3 coding sequence is TGTGCCAGCAGCTTAGTGAACCAGGGTCTAGGTGGCTACACCTTC. As protein: CASSLVNQGLGGYTF. Full variable domain (remainder filled in from reference TRBV7-2 and TRBJ1-2): GAGVSQSPSNKVTEKGKDVELRCDPISGHTALYWYRQSLGQGLEFLIYFQGNSAPDKSGLPSDRFSAERTGGSVSTLTIQRTQQEDSAVYLCASSLVNQGLGGYTFGSGTRLTVV.